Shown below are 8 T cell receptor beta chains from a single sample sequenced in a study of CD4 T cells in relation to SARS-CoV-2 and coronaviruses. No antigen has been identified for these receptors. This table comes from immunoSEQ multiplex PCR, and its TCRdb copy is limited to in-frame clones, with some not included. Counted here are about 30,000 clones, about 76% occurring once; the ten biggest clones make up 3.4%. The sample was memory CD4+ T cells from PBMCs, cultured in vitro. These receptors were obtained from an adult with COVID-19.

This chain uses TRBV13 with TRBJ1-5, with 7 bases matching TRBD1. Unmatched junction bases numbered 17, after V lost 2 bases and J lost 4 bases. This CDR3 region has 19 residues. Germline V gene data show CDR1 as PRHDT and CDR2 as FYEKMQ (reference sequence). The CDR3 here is CASSLFIVSGQGVNQPQHF. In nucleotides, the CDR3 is TGTGCCAGCAGCTTATTTATAGTGAGTGGGCAGGGGGTAAATCAGCCCCAGCATTTT. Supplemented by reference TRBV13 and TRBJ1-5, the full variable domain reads AAGVIQSPRHLIKEKRETATLKCYPIPRHDTVYWYQQGPGQDPQFLISFYEKMQSDKGSIPDRFSAQQFSDYHSELNMSSLELGDSALYFCASSLFIVSGQGVNQPQHFGDGTRLSIL.

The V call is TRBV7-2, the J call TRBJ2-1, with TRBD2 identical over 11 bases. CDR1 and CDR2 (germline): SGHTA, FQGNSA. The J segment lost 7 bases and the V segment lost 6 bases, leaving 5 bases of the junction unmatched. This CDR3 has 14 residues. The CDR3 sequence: CASSSGLAANEQFF. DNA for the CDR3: TGTGCCAGCAGTTCGGGACTAGCGGCTAATGAGCAGTTCTTC.

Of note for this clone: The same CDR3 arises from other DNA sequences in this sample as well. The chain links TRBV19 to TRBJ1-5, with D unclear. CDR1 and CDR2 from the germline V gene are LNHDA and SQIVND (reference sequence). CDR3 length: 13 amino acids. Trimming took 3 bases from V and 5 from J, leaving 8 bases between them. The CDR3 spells CASSIQVHQPQHF. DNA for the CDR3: TGTGCCAGTAGTATCCAAGTCCATCAGCCCCAGCATTTT.

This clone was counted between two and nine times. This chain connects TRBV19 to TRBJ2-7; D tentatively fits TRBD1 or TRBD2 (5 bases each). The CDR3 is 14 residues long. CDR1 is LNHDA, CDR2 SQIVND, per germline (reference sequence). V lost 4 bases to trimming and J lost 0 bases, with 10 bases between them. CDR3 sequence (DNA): TGTGCCAGTAGTAATCGGGACGCCTCCTACGAGCAGTACTTC. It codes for CASSNRDASYEQYF.

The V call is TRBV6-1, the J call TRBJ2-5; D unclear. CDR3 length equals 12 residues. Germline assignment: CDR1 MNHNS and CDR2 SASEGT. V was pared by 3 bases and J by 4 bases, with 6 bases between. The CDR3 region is CASSDWRETQYF. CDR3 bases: TGTGCCAGCAGTGATTGGCGAGAGACCCAGTACTTC.

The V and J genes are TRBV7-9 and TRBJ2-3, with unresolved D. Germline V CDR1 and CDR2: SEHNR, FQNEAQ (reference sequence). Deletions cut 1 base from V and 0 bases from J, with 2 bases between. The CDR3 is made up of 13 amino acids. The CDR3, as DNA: TGTGCCAGCAGCTTAGAGAGCACAGATACGCAGTATTTT. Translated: CASSLESTDTQYF.

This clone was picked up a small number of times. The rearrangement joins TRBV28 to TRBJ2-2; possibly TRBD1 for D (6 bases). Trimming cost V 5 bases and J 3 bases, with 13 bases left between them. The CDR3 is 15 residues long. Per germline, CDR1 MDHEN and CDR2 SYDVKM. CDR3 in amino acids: CASSRTGRHTGELFF. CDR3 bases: TGTGCCAGCAGTCGAACAGGGAGACACACCGGGGAGCTGTTTTTT.

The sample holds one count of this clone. CDR3 protein: CASSPPNSAGELFF. In DNA form, the CDR3 reads TGTGCCAGCTCACCACCGAATTCCGCCGGGGAGCTGTTTTTT. V usage is TRBV18 and J usage is TRBJ2-2; no reliable D call. In germline, CDR1 is KGHSH, CDR2 LQKENI. The V gene lost 0 bases and the J gene lost 6 bases, with 8 bases spanning the gap. The CDR3 has 14 amino acids.